This TCR beta chain originates from a study of shared clonotypes between healthy human individuals. General observations from the study: Rarefaction revealed incomplete sorted-subset sequencing despite large depth. Sample collection involved blood only; tissue repertoires are likely different.

In regard to this clone: Its antigen is undetermined.

Sorted-subset replicate PCR reactions contained roughly 200 ng DNA, corresponding to approximately 30,000 T cell genomes. Original processing methods: Filtering of immunoSEQ junctional sequences could not match full-length read filtering. Assay: immunoSEQ multiplex PCR; the TCRdb copy retains only in-frame clones and omits some. V and J calls and clone size come straight from that table; D and trimming were deduced from the DNA. The data contain more than 1,200,000 clones, around 98.5% of them singletons. This CDR3 has 16 amino acids. V shed 4 bases and J shed 3 bases, with 21 bases lying between them. CDR1 is SQVTM and CDR2 is ANQGSEA in the germline V gene.

Sample: naive CD4+ T cells sorted from blood. As for subset: CD45RA+ positively selected. This receptor was identified in a young man in good health. V usage is TRBV29-1 and J usage is TRBJ1-1; weak D call: TRBD1 (5 bases). The CDR3, as DNA: TGCAGCGTTGCTCCGCGGGGGGGGAATGCGGACACTGAAGCTTTCTTT. This translates into CSVAPRGGNADTEAFF.